The clone carrying this T cell receptor beta chain was seen at least ten times. Its specificity is not known. This specimen belongs to a study of T-cell reconstitution after alpha-beta-depleted transplantation in children. Findings of the study overall: Hyperexpanded clones declined; after one year, newly produced T cells mostly supplied diversity. By about two months after transplant, alpha-beta T cells reportedly arose from several hundred graft clones that had expanded. Some patients owed their high day-60 TCRbeta diversity to surviving recipient T cells and thymic progenitors.

The germline gives CDR1 DFQATT, CDR2 SNEGSKA (reference sequence). The length of the CDR3 is 13 residues. Unique molecular identifiers tagged the TCRbeta library. TCRdb passed the PCR reads through MiXCR, listing each CDR3 protein once. Altogether hundreds of thousands of distinct CDR3 sequences are present, about 21% being singletons, with the ten largest covering 11% to 15%. V gene TRBV20-1 combines with J gene TRBJ2-3, with D possibly being TRBD2 (5 bases). The sequence came from a boy in the first two years of life who had a stem cell transplant for acute myeloid leukemia, so the T cells may come from the graft donor. The specimen comprised PBMCs, mostly from graft donor cells, sampled 360 days after TCRalphabeta/CD19-depleted stem cell transplant. The CDR3 region has the DNA TGCAGCGCCAGCCCCGGGGGCACAGATACGCAGTATTTT. It translates to CSASPGGTDTQYF.